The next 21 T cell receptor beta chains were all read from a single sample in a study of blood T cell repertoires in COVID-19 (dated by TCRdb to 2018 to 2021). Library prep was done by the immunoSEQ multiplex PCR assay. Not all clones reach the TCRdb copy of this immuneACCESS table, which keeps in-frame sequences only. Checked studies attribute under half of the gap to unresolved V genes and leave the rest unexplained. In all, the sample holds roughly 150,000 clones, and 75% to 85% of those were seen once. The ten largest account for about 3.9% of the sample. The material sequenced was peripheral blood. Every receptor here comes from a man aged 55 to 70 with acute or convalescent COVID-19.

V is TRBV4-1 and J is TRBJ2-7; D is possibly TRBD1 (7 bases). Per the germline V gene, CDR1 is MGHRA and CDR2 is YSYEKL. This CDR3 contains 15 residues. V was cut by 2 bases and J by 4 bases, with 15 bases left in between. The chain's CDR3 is CASSQQGGIGYEQYF. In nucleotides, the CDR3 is TGCGCCAGCAGCCAACAGGGGGGAATCGGTTACGAGCAGTACTTC.

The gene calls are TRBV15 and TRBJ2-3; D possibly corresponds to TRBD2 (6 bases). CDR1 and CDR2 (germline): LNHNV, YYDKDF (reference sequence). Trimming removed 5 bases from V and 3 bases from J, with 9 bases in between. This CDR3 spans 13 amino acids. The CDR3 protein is CATSDGTTDTQYF. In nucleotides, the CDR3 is TGTGCCACCAGCGACGGGACTACAGATACGCAGTATTTT. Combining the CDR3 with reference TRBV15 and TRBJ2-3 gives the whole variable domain DAMVIQNPRYQVTQFGKPVTLSCSQTLNHNVMYWYQQKSSQAPKLLFHYYDKDFNNEADTPDNFQSRRPNTSFCFLDIRSPGLGDTAMYLCATSDGTTDTQYFGPGTRLTVL.

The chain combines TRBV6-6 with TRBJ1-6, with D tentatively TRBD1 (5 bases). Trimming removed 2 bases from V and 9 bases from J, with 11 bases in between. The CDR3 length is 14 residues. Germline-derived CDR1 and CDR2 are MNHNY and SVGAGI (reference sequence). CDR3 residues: CASSYGGKGSPLHF. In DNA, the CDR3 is TGTGCCAGCAGTTACGGGGGGAAGGGTTCACCCCTCCACTTT.

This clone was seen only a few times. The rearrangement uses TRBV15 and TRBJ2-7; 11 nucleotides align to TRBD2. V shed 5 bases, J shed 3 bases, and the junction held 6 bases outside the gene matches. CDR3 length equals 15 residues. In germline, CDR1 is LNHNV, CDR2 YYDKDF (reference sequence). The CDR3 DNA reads TGTGCCACCAGCTCAGGGACTAGCGGAAACTACGAGCAGTACTTC. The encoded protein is CATSSGTSGNYEQYF. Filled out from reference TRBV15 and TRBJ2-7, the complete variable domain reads DAMVIQNPRYQVTQFGKPVTLSCSQTLNHNVMYWYQQKSSQAPKLLFHYYDKDFNNEADTPDNFQSRRPNTSFCFLDIRSPGLGDTAMYLCATSSGTSGNYEQYFGPGTRLTVT.

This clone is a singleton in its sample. CDR3 in amino acids: CASSLSQGSYGYTF. The CDR3 region has the DNA TGTGCCAGCAGTTTATCCCAGGGATCCTATGGCTACACCTTC. The chain uses TRBV27 and TRBJ1-2, with D possibly matching TRBD1 (5 bases). Trimming took 0 bases from V and 4 from J, leaving 9 bases between them. The CDR3 length is 14 residues. Per the germline V gene, CDR1 is MNHEY and CDR2 is SMNVEV (reference sequence).

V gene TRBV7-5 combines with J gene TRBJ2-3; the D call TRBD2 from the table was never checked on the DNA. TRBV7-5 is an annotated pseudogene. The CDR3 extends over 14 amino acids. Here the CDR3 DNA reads TGTGTCAGAAGCTTGACTAGCGGGAGGGATACGCAGTATTTT. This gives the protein CVRSLTSGRDTQYF.

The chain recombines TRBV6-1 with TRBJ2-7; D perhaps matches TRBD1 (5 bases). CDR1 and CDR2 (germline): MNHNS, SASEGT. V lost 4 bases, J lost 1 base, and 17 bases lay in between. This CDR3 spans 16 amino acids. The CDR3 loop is CASSGPETGMSYEQYF. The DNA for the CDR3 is TGTGCCAGCAGTGGTCCAGAAACAGGCATGTCCTACGAGCAGTACTTC.

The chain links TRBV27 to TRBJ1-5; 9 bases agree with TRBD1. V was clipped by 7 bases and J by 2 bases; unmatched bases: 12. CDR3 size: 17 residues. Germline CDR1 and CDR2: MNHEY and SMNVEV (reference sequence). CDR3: CASKPQTGGGGNQPQHF. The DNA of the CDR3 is TGTGCCAGCAAACCACAAACAGGGGGCGGCGGCAATCAGCCCCAGCATTTT.

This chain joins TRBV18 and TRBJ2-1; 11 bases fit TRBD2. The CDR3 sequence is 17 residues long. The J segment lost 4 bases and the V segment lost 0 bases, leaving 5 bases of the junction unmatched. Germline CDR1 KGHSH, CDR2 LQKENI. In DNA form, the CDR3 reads TGTGCCAGCTCACCACCGGGGACTAGCGGAGGATACAATGAGCAGTTCTTC. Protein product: CASSPPGTSGGYNEQFF.

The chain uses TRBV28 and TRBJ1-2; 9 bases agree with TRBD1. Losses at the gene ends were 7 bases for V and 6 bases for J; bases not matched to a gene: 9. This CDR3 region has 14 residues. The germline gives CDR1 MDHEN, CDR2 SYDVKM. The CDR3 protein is CASTDPGQGDGYTF. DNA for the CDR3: TGTGCCAGCACCGACCCGGGACAGGGTGATGGCTACACCTTC.

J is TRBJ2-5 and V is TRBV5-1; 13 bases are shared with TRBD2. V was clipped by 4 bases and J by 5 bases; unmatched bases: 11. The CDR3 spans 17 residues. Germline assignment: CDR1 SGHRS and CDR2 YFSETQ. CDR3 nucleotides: TGCGCCAGCAGCCCAAGGACTAGCGGGAGCACCCCGGAGACCCAGTACTTC. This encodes CASSPRTSGSTPETQYF.

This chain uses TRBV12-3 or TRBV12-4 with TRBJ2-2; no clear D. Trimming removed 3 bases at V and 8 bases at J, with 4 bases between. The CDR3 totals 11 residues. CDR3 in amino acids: CASSFLGELFF. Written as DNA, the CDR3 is TGTGCCAGCAGTTTCCTGGGGGAGCTGTTTTTT.

CDR3 in DNA: TGCGCCAGCAGCCAAGAGATGCAGGGGGGCTACGAGCAGTACTTC. It encodes CASSQEMQGGYEQYF. V gene TRBV4-1 combines with J gene TRBJ2-7; D is perhaps TRBD1 (7 bases). The CDR3 has 15 residues. V was clipped by 0 bases and J by 3 bases, with 12 bases between them. Germline V gene sequence: CDR1 MGHRA, CDR2 YSYEKL.

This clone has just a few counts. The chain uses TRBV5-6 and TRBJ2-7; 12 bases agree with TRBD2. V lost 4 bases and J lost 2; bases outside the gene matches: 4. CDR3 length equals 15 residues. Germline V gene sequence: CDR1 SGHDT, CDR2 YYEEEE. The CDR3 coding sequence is TGTGCCAGCAGCAAACTAGCGGGAGGAACCTACGAGCAGTACTTC. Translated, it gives CASSKLAGGTYEQYF.

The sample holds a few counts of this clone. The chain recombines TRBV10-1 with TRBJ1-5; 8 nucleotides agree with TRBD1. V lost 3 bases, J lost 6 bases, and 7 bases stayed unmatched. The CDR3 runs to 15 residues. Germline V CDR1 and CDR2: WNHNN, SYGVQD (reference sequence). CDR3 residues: CASSDSGGSGQPQHF. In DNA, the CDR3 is TGCGCCAGCAGTGATTCAGGGGGCTCAGGTCAGCCCCAGCATTTT.

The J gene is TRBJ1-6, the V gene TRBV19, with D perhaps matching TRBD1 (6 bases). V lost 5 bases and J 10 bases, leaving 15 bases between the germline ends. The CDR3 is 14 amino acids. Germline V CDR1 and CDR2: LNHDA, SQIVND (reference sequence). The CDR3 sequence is CASSRGGPWSPLHF. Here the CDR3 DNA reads TGTGCCAGTAGTCGGGGGGGGCCATGGTCACCCCTCCACTTT. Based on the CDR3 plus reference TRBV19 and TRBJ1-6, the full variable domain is DGGITQSPKYLFRKEGQNVTLSCEQNLNHDAMYWYRQDPGQGLRLIYYSQIVNDFQKGDIAEGYSVSREKKESFPLTVTSAQKNPTAFYLCASSRGGPWSPLHFGNGTRLTVT.

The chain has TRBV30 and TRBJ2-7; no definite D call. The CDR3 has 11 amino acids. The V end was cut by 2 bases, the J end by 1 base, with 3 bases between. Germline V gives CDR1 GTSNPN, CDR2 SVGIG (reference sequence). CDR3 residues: CAWSRSYEQYF. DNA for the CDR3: TGTGCCTGGAGTCGTTCCTACGAGCAGTACTTC.

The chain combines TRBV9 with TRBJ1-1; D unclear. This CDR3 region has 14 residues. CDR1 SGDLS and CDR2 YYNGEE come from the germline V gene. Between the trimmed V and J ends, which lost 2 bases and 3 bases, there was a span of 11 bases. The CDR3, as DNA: TGTGCCAGCAGCGTTTATGGAGTAGACACTGAAGCTTTCTTT. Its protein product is CASSVYGVDTEAFF.

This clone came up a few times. CDR3 in amino acids: CATTTGFDEQFF. CDR3 DNA sequence: TGTGCCACCACAACAGGGTTCGATGAGCAGTTCTTC. The gene calls are TRBV12-3 or TRBV12-4 and TRBJ2-1; a weak D match, TRBD1 (6 bases). This CDR3 region has 12 residues. V was shortened by 10 bases and J by 8 bases, with 15 bases between the two germline ends.

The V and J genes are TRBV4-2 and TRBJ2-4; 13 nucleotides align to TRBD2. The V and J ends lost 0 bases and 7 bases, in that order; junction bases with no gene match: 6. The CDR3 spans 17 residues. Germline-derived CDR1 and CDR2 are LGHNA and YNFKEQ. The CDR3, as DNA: TGTGCCAGCAGCCAAGAGCAACTAGCGGGAGGGGGGAACATTCAGTACTTC. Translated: CASSQEQLAGGGNIQYF.

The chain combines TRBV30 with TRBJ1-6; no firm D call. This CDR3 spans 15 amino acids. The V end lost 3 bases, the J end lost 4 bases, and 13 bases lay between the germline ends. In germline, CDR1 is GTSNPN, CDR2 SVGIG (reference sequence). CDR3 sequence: CAWRHYEGYNSPLHF. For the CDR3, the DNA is TGTGCCTGGAGACACTACGAGGGTTATAATTCACCCCTCCACTTT.